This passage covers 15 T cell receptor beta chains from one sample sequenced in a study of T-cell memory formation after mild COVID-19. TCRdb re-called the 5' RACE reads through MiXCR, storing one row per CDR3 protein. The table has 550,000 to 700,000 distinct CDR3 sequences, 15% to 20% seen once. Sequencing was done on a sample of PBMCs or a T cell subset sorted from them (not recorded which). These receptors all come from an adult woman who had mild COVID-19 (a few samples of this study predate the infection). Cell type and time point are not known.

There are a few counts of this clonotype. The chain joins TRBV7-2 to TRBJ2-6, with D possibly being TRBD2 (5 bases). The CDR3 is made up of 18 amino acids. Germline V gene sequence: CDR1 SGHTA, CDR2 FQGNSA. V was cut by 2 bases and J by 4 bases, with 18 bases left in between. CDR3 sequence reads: CASSLTGKPTLGANVLTF. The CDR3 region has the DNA TGTGCCAGCAGCTTAACCGGGAAGCCTACACTGGGGGCCAACGTCCTGACTTTC.

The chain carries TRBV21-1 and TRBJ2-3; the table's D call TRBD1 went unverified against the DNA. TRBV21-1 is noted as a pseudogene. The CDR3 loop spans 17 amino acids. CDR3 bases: TGTGCCAGCGGTTTTACCCGGGACAAAGAAAGCACAGATACGCAGTATTTT. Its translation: CASGFTRDKESTDTQYF.

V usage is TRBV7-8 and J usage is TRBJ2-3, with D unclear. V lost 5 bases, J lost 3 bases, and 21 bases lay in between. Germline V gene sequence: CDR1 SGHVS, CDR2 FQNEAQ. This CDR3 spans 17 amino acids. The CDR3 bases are TGTGCCAGCAGCCCAACCTACATAGGGTCAGGTACAGATACGCAGTATTTT. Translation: CASSPTYIGSGTDTQYF. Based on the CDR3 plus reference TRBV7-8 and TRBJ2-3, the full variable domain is GAGVSQSPRYKVAKRGQDVALRCDPISGHVSLFWYQQALGQGPEFLTYFQNEAQLDKSGLPSDRFFAERPEGSVSTLKIQRTQQEDSAVYLCASSPTYIGSGTDTQYFGPGTRLTVL.

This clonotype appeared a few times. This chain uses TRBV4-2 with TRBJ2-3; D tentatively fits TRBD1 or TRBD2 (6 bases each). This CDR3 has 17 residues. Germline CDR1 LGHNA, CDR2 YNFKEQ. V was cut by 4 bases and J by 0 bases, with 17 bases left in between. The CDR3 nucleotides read TGTGCCAGCAGCCCCACCCAAGGAGGGGGGAGCACAGATACGCAGTATTTT. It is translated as CASSPTQGGGSTDTQYF.

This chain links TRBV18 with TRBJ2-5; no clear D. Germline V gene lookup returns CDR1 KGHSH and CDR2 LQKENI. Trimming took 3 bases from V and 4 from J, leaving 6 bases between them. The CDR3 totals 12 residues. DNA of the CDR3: TGTGCCAGCTCACCGGTGCGAGAGACCCAGTACTTC. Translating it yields CASSPVRETQYF.

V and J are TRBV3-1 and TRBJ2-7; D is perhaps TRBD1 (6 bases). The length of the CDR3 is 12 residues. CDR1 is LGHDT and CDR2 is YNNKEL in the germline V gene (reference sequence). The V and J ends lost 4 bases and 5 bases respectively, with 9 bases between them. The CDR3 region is CASSRDTHEQYF. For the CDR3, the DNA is TGTGCCAGCAGCCGGGACACCCACGAGCAGTACTTC.

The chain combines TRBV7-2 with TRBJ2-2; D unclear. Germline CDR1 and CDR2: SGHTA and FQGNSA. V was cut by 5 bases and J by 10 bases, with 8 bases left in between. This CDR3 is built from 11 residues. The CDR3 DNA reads TGTGCCAGCAGCATGACACCGGAGCTGTTTTTT. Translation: CASSMTPELFF.

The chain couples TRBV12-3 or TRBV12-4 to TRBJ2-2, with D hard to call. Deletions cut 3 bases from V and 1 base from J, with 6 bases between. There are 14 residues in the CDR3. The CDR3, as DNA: TGTGCCAGCAGTTTTGAGATGAACACCGGGGAGCTGTTTTTT. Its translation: CASSFEMNTGELFF.

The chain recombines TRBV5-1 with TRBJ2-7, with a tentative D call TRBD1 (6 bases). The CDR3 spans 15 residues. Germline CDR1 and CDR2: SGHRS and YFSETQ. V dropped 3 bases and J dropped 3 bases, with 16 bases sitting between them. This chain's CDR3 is CASSSTPGHLYEQYF. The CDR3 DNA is TGCGCCAGCAGCTCGACCCCGGGACACCTCTACGAGCAGTACTTC.

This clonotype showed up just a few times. The CDR3 coding sequence is TGCAGCGTTATGACAGGTAGAATTTCCTACGAGCAGTACTTC. Its translation is CSVMTGRISYEQYF. The chain carries TRBV29-1 and TRBJ2-7, with D possibly matching TRBD1 (6 bases). Trimming cost V 5 bases and J 1 base, with 15 bases left between them. Germline V gene sequence: CDR1 SQVTM, CDR2 ANQGSEA. The CDR3 has 14 residues.

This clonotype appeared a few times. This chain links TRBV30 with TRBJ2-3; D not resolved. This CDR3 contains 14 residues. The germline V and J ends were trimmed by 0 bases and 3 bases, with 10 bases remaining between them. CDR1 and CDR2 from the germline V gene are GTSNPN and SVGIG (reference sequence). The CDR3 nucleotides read TGTGCCTGGAGTGTGTTCGCGGCAACAGATACGCAGTATTTT. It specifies CAWSVFAATDTQYF. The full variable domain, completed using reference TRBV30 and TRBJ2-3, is SQTIHQWPATLVQPVGSPLSLECTVEGTSNPNLYWYRQAAGRGLQLLFYSVGIGQISSEVPQNLSASRPQDRQFILSSKKLLLSDSGFYLCAWSVFAATDTQYFGPGTRLTVL.

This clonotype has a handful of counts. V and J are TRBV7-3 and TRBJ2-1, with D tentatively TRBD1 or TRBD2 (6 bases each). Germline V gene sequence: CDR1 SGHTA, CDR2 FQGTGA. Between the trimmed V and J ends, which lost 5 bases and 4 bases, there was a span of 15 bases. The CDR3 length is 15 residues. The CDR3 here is CASSPNAGTYNEQFF. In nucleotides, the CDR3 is TGTGCCAGCAGCCCGAACGCGGGGACATACAATGAGCAGTTCTTC.

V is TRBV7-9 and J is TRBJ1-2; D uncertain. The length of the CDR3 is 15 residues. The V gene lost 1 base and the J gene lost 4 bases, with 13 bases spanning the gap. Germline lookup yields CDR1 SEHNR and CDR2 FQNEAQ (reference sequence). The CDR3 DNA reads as TGTGCCAGCAGCTTAGGAGGAACGAGGAGCTATGGCTACACCTTC. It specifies CASSLGGTRSYGYTF.

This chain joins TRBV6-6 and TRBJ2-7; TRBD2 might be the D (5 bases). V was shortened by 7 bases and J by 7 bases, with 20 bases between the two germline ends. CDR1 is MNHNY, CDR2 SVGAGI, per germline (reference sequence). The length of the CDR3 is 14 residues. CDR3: CASKLDASPGEQYF. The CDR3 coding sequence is TGTGCCAGCAAGTTGGACGCATCACCGGGGGAGCAGTACTTC.

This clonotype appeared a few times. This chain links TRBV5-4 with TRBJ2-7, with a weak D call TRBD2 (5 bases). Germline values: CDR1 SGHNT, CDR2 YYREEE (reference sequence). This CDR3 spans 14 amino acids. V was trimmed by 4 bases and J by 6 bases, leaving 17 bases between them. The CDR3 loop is CASSPGWSGIEQYF. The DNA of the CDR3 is TGTGCCAGCAGCCCGGGATGGTCCGGAATCGAGCAGTACTTC.